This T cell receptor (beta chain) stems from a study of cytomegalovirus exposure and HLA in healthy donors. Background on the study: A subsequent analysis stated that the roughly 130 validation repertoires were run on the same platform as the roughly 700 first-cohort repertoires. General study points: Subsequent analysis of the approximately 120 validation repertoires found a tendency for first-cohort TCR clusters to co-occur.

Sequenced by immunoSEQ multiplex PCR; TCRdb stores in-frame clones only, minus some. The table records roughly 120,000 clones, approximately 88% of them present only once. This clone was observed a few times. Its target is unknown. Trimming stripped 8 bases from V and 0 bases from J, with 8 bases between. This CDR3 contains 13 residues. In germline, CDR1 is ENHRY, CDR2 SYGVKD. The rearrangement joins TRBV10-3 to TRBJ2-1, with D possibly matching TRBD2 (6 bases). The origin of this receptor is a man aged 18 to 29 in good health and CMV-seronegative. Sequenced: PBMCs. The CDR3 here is CAIGRDSYNEQFF. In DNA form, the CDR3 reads TGTGCCATCGGGCGGGACTCCTACAATGAGCAGTTCTTC.